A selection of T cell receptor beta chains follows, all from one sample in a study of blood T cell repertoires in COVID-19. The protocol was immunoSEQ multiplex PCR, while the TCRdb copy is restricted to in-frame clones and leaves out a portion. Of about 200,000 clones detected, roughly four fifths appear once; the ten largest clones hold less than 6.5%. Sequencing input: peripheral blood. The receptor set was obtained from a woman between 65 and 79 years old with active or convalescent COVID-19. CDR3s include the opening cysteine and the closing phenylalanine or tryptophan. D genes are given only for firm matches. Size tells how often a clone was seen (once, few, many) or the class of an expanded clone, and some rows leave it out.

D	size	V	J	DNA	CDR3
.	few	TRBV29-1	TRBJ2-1	TGCAGCGGCGCGGGGCGCTACAATGAGCAGTTCTTC	CSGAGRYNEQFF
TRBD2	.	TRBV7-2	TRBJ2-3	TGTGCCAGCAGCTCCCGACTAGCGGGGAGCACAGATACGCAGTATTTT	CASSSRLAGSTDTQYF
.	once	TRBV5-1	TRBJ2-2	TGCGCCAGCAGCTTCCAGACACAGACCACCGGGGAGCTGTTTTTT	CASSFQTQTTGELFF
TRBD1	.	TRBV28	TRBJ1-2	TGTGCCAGCAGCCGACAGGGAATAGGGACCTATGGCTACACCTTC	CASSRQGIGTYGYTF
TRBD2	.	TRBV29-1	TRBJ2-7	TGCAGCGTTGTATTTGGGACTAGCGGGAGTTTTAGGTCCTACGAGCAGTACTTC	CSVVFGTSGSFRSYEQYF
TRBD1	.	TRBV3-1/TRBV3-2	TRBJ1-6	TGTGCCAGCAGTCCGACAGGGGGCTTTCATTCACCCCTCCACTTT	CASSPTGGFHSPLHF
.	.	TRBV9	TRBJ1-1	TGTGCCAGCAGCGTGGTTTCAGGGGTTAGCGCTGAAGCTTTCTTT	CASSVVSGVSAEAFF
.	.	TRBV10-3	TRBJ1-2	TGTGCCATCAGTCTCCTCGGGCAGGGTAGTTATGGCTACACCTTC	CAISLLGQGSYGYTF
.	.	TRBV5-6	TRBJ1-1	TGTGCCAGCAGCTCGAAAGACAGCCAGAACACTGAAGCTTTCTTT	CASSSKDSQNTEAFF
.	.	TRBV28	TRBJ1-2	TGTGCCAGCAGTCGGGAAGAGAAAACTAACTATGGCTACACCTTC	CASSREEKTNYGYTF
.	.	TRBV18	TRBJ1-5	TGTGCCAGCTCACCCGGGAGCAATCAGCCCCAGCATTTT	CASSPGSNQPQHF
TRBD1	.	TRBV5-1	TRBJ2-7	TGCGCCAGCAGCTCCGGGACAGGGAGCGAGCAGTACTTC	CASSSGTGSEQYF
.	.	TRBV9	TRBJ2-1	TGTGCCAGCAGCGTAGGGGGGGACTACAATGAGCAGTTCTTC	CASSVGGDYNEQFF
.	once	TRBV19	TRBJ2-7	TGTGCCAGTAGTATGAGTTCCTACGAGCAGTACTTC	CASSMSSYEQYF
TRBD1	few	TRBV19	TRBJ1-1	TGTGCCAGTACCTTTGGGACAGGGAGGACTGAAGCTTTCTTT	CASTFGTGRTEAFF
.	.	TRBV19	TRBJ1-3	TGTGCCAGTAAGCGCGCCCACTCTGGAAACACCATATATTTT	CASKRAHSGNTIYF
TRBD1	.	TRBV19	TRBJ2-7	TGTGCCAGTAGTATAAAAGGGACAGGGGCCTACGAGCAGTACTTC	CASSIKGTGAYEQYF
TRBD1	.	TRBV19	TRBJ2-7	TGTGCCAGTAGTATAGTTGGGACAGGGCCCGGAAACGAGCAGTACTTC	CASSIVGTGPGNEQYF
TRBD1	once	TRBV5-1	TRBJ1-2	TGCGCCAGCAGCTTGGCAGGGGGCCGGGGCTATGGCTACACCTTC	CASSLAGGRGYGYTF
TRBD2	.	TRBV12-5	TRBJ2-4	TGTGCTAGTGGTTTGGCCCCCGGGGGGGCTTTAGCCAAAAACATTCAGTACTTC	CASGLAPGGALAKNIQYF
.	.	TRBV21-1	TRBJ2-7	TGTGCCAGCAGCAAAGATCCGGGGATGGGATACGAGCAGTACTTC	CASSKDPGMGYEQYF
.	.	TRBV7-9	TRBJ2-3	TGTGCCAGCAGCCAACAGGCGGGGACAGATACGCAGTATTTT	CASSQQAGTDTQYF
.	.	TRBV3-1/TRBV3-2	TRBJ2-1	TGTGCCAGCAGCCAAGTGAAGGGGTCGGATGAGCAGTTCTTC	CASSQVKGSDEQFF
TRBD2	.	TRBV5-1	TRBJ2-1	TGCGCCAGCAGCTTGCCTCTGACTAGCGGGAGGGAGAATGAGCAGTTCTTC	CASSLPLTSGRENEQFF
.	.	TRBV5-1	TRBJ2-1	TGCGCCAGCACGGACTCCATTAGCTCCTACAATGAGCAGTTCTTC	CASTDSISSYNEQFF